The following is a T cell receptor (beta chain) sequence with its context. Its matching antigen is unknown. This CDR3 region has 15 residues. Germline V gives CDR1 KGHSY, CDR2 FQNENV. V lost 4 bases and J lost 2, with 13 bases in between. This sample is part of a study of identical twins. Study results and caveats: Modelling approaches yielded underestimates of out-of-frame TCR alpha sharing between monozygotic twins. Whereas memory repertoires showed no such difference, abundant cord blood beta clonotypes carried fewer insertions.

Unique molecular identifiers were in the cDNA, with template-switch universal primer binding. One entry per CDR3 protein results from TCRdb running MiXCR on the 5' RACE reads. The data contain some 1,600,000 distinct CDR3 sequences, more than 30% of them singletons. The J gene is TRBJ2-3, the V gene TRBV16; D may be TRBD1 or TRBD2 (5 bases each). This TCR was recovered from a newborn girl in good health. The sample consisted of cord blood. The CDR3 region is CASSPPGLNTDTQYF. Here the CDR3 DNA reads TGTGCCAGCAGCCCCCCGGGGCTGAACACAGATACGCAGTATTTT. Looking up the rest from reference TRBV16 and TRBJ2-3 gives the full variable domain: GEEVAQTPKHLVRGEGQKAKLYCAPIKGHSYVFWYQQVLKNEFKFLISFQNENVFDETGMPKERFSAKCLPNSPCSLEIQATKLEDSAVYFCASSPPGLNTDTQYFGPGTRLTVL.